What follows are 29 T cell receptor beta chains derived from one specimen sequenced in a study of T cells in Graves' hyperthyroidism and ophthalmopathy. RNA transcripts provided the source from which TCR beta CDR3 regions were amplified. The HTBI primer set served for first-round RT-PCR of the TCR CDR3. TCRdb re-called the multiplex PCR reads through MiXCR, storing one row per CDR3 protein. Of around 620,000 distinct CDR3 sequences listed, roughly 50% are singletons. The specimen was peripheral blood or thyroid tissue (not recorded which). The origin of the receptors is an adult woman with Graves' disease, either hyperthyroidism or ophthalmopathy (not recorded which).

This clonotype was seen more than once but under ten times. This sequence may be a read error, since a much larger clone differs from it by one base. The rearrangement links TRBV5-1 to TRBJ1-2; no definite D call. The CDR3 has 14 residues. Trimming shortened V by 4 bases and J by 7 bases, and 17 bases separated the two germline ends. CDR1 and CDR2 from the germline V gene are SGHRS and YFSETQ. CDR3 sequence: CASSPAPGSSGYTF. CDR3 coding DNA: TGCGCCAGCAGCCCAGCCCCGGGATCGAGTGGCTACACCTTC.

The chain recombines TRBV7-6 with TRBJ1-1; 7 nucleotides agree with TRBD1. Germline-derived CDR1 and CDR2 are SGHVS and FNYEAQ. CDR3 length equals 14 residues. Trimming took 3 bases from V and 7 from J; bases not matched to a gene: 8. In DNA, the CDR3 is TGTGCCAGCAGCTTCGGGACAGAAATGAATGAAGCTTTCTTT. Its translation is CASSFGTEMNEAFF.

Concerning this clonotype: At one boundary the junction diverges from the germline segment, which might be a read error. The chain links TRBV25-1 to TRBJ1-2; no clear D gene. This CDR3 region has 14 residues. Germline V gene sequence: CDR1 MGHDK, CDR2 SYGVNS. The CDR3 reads CACSAKNGDYGYTF. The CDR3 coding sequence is TGTGCCTGCAGTGCTAAGAACGGGGACTATGGCTACACCTTC.

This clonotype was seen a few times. This CDR3 reads CASSLKRGSPLHF. For the CDR3, the DNA is TGTGCCAGCAGCCTAAAGAGGGGCTCACCCCTCCACTTT. The chain has TRBV7-6 and TRBJ1-6; a weak D match, TRBD1 (5 bases). The CDR3 is 13 residues long. The V end lost 5 bases, the J end lost 10 bases, and 12 bases lay between the germline ends. CDR1 and CDR2 (germline): SGHVS, FNYEAQ.

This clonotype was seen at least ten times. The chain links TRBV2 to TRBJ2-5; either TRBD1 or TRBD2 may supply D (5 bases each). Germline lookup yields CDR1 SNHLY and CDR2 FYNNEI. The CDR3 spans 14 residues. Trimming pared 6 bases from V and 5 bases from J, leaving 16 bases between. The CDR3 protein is CASSEQVPGETQYF. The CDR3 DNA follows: TGTGCCAGCAGCGAACAGGTCCCGGGGGAGACCCAGTACTTC.

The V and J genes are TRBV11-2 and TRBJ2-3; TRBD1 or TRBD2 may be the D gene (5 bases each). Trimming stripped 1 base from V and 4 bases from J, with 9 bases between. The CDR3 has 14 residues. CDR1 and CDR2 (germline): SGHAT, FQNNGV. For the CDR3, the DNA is TGTGCCAGCAGCTTAGGGGGGACCTCAGATACGCAGTATTTT. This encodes CASSLGGTSDTQYF.

The CDR3 sequence: CASSPGMGNTEAFF. CDR3 coding DNA: TGCGCCAGCAGCCCCGGGATGGGGAACACTGAAGCTTTCTTT. The chain recombines TRBV5-1 with TRBJ1-1; D remains ambiguous. Germline V gives CDR1 SGHRS, CDR2 YFSETQ. The CDR3 consists of 14 residues. The V end was cut by 4 bases, the J end by 1 base, with 11 bases between.

In DNA form, the CDR3 reads TGTGCCAGCAGCGTAGGATACCCGCCGGGGGGTAACTATGGCTACACCTTC. This translates into CASSVGYPPGGNYGYTF. The chain employs TRBV9 and TRBJ1-2; tentative D call: TRBD1 (5 bases). Trimming left V 0 bases short and J 1 base short, with 16 bases between. CDR1 is SGDLS, CDR2 YYNGEE, per germline. This CDR3 has 17 amino acids. The entire variable domain, with the rest obtained from reference TRBV9 and TRBJ1-2, is as follows: DSGVTQTPKHLITATGQRVTLRCSPRSGDLSVYWYQQSLDQGLQFLIQYYNGEERAKGNILERFSAQQFPDLHSELNLSSLELGDSALYFCASSVGYPPGGNYGYTFGSGTRLTVV.

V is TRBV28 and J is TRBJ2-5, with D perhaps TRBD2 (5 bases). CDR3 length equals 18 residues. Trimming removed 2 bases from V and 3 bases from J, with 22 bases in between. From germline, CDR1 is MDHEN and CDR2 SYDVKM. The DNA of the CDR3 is TGTGCCAGCAGTTTACGGTCCCCGGGGATGGCCAAGAAAGAGACCCAGTACTTC. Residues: CASSLRSPGMAKKETQYF.

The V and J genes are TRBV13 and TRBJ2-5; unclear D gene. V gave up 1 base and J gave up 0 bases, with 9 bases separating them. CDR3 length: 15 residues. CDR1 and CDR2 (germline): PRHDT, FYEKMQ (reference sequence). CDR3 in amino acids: CASSLVGSYQETQYF. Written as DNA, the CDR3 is TGTGCCAGCAGCTTAGTCGGCAGCTACCAAGAGACCCAGTACTTC.

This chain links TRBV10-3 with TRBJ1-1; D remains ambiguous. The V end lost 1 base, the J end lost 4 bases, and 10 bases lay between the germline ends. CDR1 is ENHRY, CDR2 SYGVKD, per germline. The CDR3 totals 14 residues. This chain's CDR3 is CAISELGDVTEAFF. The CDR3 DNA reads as TGTGCCATCAGTGAGTTAGGTGATGTCACTGAAGCTTTCTTT.

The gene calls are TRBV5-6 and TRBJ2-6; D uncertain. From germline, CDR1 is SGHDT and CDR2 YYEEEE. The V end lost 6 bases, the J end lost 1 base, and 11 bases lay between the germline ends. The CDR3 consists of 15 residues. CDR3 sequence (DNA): TGTGCCAGCAACAGACGGGCTTCTGGGGCCAACGTCCTGACTTTC. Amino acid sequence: CASNRRASGANVLTF.

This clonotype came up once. The CDR3 is CSLGSNQPQHF. The CDR3 region has the DNA TGCAGCTTAGGGAGCAATCAGCCCCAGCATTTT. This chain connects TRBV29-1 to TRBJ1-5; D not resolved. CDR1 and CDR2 from the germline V gene are SQVTM and ANQGSEA. V lost 8 bases and J lost 1, with 6 bases in between. CDR3 length equals 11 residues.

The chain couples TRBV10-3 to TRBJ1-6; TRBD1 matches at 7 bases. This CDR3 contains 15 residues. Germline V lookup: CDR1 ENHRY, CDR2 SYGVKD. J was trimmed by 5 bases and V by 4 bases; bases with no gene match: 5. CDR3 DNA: TGTGCCATCAGTGCTACCGGGACAGATAATTCACCCCTCCACTTT. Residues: CAISATGTDNSPLHF.

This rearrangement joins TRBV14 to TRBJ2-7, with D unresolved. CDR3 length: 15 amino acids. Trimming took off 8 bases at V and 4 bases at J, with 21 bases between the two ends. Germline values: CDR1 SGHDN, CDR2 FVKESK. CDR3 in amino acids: CASSPSVGHGYEQYF. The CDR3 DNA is TGTGCCAGCTCACCGTCAGTAGGGCATGGATACGAGCAGTACTTC.

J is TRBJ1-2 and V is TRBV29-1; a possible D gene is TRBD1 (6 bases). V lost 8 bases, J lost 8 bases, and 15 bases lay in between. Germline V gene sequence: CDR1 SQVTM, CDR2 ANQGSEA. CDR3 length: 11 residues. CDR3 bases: TGCAGCTTTGGCGGGGGCGTGGGCTACACCTTC. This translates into CSFGGGVGYTF.

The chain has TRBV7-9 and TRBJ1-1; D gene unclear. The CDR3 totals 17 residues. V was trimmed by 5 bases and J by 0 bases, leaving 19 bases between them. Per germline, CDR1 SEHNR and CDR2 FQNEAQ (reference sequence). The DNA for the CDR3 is TGTGCCAGCAGCCCCCCTAGCGGGAGGGCCATGAACACTGAAGCTTTCTTT. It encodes CASSPPSGRAMNTEAFF.

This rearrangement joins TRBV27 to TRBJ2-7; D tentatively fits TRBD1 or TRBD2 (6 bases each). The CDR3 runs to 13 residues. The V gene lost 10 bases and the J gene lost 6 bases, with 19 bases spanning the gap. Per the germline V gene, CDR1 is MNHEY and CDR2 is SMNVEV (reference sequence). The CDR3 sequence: CATTGGLALEQYF. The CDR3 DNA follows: TGTGCCACTACCGGGGGCCTAGCGCTCGAGCAGTACTTC.

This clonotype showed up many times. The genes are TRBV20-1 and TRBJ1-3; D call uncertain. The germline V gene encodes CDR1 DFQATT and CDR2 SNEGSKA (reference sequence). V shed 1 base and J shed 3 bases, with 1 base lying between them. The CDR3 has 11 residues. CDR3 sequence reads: CSARVGNTIYF. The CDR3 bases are TGCAGTGCTAGAGTTGGAAACACCATATATTTT.

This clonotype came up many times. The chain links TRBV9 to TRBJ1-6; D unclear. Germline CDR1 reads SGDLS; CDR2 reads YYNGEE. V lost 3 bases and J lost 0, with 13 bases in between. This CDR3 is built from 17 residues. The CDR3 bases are TGTGCCAGCAGCGAGGGTCCAGCCTCCTCCTATAATTCACCCCTCCACTTT. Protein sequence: CASSEGPASSYNSPLHF.

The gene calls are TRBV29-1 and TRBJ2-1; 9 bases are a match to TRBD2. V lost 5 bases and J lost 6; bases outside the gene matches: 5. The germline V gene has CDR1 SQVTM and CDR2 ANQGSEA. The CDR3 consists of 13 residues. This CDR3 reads CSVKGLAINEQFF. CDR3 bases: TGCAGCGTTAAAGGACTAGCGATCAATGAGCAGTTCTTC.

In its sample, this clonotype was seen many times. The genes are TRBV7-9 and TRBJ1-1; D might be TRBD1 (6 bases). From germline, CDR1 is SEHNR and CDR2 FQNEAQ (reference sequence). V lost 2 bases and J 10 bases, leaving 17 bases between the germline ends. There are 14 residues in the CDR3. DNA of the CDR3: TGTGCCAGCAGCTTACAGACGGGGACACTTGGAGCTTTCTTT. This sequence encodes CASSLQTGTLGAFF.

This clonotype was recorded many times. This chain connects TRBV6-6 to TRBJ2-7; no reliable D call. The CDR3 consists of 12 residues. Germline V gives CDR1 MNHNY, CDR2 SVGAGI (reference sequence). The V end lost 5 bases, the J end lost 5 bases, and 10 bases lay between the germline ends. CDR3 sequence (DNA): TGTGCCAGCAGTCCGGTCACTCACGAGCAGTACTTC. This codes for CASSPVTHEQYF.

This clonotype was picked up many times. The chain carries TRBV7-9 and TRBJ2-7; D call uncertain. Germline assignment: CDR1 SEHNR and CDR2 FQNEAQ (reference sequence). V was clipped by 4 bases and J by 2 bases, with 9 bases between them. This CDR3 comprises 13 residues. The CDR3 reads CASSSWGTYEQYF. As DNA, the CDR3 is TGTGCCAGCAGCTCCTGGGGAACCTACGAGCAGTACTTC. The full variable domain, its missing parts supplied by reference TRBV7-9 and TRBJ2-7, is DTGVSQNPRHKITKRGQNVTFRCDPISEHNRLYWYRQTLGQGPEFLTYFQNEAQLEKSRLLSDRFSAERPKGSFSTLEIQRTEQGDSAMYLCASSSWGTYEQYFGPGTRLTVT.

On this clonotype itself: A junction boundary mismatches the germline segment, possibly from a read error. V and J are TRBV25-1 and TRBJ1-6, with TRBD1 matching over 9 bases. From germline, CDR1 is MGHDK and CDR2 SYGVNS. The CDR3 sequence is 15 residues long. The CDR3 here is CASGEGTGSNSPPHF. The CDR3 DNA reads TGTGCCAGCGGCGAAGGGACAGGGTCAAATTCACCCCCCCACTTT.

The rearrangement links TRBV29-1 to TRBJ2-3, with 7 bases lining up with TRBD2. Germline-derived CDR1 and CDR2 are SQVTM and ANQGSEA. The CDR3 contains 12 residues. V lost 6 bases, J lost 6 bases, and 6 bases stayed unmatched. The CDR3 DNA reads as TGCAGCGTCGGGGTCGGGGGGGATACGCAGTATTTT. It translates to CSVGVGGDTQYF.

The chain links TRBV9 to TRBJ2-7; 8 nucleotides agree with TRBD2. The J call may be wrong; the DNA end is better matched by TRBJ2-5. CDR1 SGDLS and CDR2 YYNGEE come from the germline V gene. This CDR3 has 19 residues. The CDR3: CASSPTPSLSGGLQETQYF. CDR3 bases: TGTGCCAGCAGCCCGACTCCCTCACTAAGCGGGGGCCTTCAAGAGACCCAGTACTTC.

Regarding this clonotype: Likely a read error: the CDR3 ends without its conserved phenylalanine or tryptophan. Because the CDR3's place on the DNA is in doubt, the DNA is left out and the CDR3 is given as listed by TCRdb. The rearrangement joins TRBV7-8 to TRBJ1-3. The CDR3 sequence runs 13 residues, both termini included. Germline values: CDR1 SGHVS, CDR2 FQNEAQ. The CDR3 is CASSQGLAGVVHT.

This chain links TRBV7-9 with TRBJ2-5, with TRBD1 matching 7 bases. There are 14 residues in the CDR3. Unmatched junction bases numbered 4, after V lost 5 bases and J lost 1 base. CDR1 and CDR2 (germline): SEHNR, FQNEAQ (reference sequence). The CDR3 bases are TGTGCCAGCAGCAATTCAGGGGGCCAAGAGACCCAGTACTTC. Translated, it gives CASSNSGGQETQYF.